Below, 26 T cell receptor beta chains from the same sample are listed, as sequenced in a study of blood T cell repertoires in COVID-19. The protocol was immunoSEQ multiplex PCR, while the TCRdb copy is restricted to in-frame clones and leaves out a portion. The repertoire holds roughly 150,000 clones, with about 90% as singletons. Sequencing was done on a sample of peripheral blood. The receptors shown here come from an older man with acute or convalescent COVID-19.

This chain uses TRBV28 with TRBJ2-7; TRBD1 matches 9 bases. The V gene end was trimmed by 8 bases and the J gene end by 5 bases; junction bases not matched to a gene: 10. Germline V gives CDR1 MDHEN, CDR2 SYDVKM. The CDR3 spans 14 residues. The DNA of the CDR3 is TGTGCCAGCTGTCTCTCACAGGGGGCTCACGAGCAGTACTTC. This translates into CASCLSQGAHEQYF.

This chain joins TRBV27 and TRBJ1-2; 9 bases fit TRBD1. This CDR3 contains 17 residues. After removal of 5 bases from V and 4 bases from J, the junction contained 14 bases not matched to a gene. CDR1 is MNHEY, CDR2 SMNVEV, per germline (reference sequence). The CDR3 sequence is CASSQTGQGPTAYGYTF. Written as DNA, the CDR3 is TGTGCCAGCAGTCAAACGGGACAGGGACCCACCGCCTATGGCTACACCTTC.

The V gene is TRBV9, the J gene TRBJ2-2; D is undetermined. The CDR3 runs to 15 residues. Deletions cut 3 bases from V and 3 bases from J, with 12 bases between. Germline V gene sequence: CDR1 SGDLS, CDR2 YYNGEE. Written as DNA, the CDR3 is TGTGCCAGCAGCGGTAGCAATCGAGACACCGGGGAGCTGTTTTTT. Translating gives CASSGSNRDTGELFF.

V is TRBV2 and J is TRBJ1-4; tentative D call: TRBD1 (6 bases). With 11 bases removed from V and 6 bases from J, the gap between germline ends came to 13 bases. CDR1 and CDR2 (germline): SNHLY, FYNNEI. The CDR3 is made up of 12 amino acids. CDR3 amino acids: CAGGGAYEKLFF. Written as DNA, the CDR3 is TGTGCCGGGGGGGGCGCCTATGAAAAACTGTTTTTT. Based on the CDR3 plus reference TRBV2 and TRBJ1-4, the full variable domain is EPEVTQTPSHQVTQMGQEVILRCVPISNHLYFYWYRQILGQKVEFLVSFYNNEISEKSEIFDDQFSVERPDGSNFTLKIRSTKLEDSAMYFCAGGGAYEKLFFGSGTQLSVL.

The chain carries TRBV4-1 and TRBJ2-5; TRBD2 aligns across 7 bases. The V and J ends lost 4 bases and 2 bases, in that order; junction bases with no gene match: 7. From germline, CDR1 is MGHRA and CDR2 YSYEKL. The CDR3 totals 15 residues. DNA of the CDR3: TGCGCCAGCAGCCGATCAGCGGGACCGCAAGAGACCCAGTACTTC. Amino acid sequence: CASSRSAGPQETQYF.

With regard to this clone: Other DNA sequences of this sample code for an identical CDR3. The genes are TRBV10-3 and TRBJ1-5; 7 bases match TRBD1. Germline V gives CDR1 ENHRY, CDR2 SYGVKD. There are 16 residues in the CDR3. The V and J ends lost 0 bases and 2 bases, in that order; junction bases with no gene match: 4. DNA for the CDR3: TGTGCCATCAGTGAGTCGAACAGGGGAGGCAATCAGCCCCAGCATTTT. It specifies CAISESNRGGNQPQHF.

The rearrangement links TRBV27 to TRBJ2-1; 11 bases match TRBD1. This CDR3 region has 14 residues. The ends lost 6 bases at V and 6 bases at J; junction bases unmatched: 4. CDR1 MNHEY and CDR2 SMNVEV come from the germline V gene (reference sequence). CDR3: CASSPGTGGNEQFF. CDR3 coding DNA: TGTGCCAGCAGCCCCGGGACAGGGGGCAATGAGCAGTTCTTC.

The chain employs TRBV9 and TRBJ2-3; 7 bases are a match to TRBD2. The CDR3 extends over 15 amino acids. The ends lost 0 bases at V and 6 bases at J; junction bases unmatched: 7. From germline, CDR1 is SGDLS and CDR2 YYNGEE. DNA of the CDR3: TGTGCCAGCAGCGTAGGTCTAGCCGGGGGGGATACGCAGTATTTT. This codes for CASSVGLAGGDTQYF. Based on the CDR3 plus reference TRBV9 and TRBJ2-3, the full variable domain is DSGVTQTPKHLITATGQRVTLRCSPRSGDLSVYWYQQSLDQGLQFLIQYYNGEERAKGNILERFSAQQFPDLHSELNLSSLELGDSALYFCASSVGLAGGDTQYFGPGTRLTVL.

V gene TRBV19 combines with J gene TRBJ1-5, with D possibly matching TRBD1 (6 bases). This CDR3 has 16 residues. The germline V and J ends were trimmed by 6 bases and 5 bases, with 20 bases remaining between them. Germline lookup yields CDR1 LNHDA and CDR2 SQIVND (reference sequence). The DNA of the CDR3 is TGTGCCAGTAGCCAATTCGGGGGGGCGCGGGATCAGCCCCAGCATTTT. It encodes CASSQFGGARDQPQHF.

This chain's CDR3 is CASSLVGAGQRNEQFF. The CDR3 DNA sequence: TGTGCCAGCAGTTTAGTAGGGGCAGGGCAAAGGAATGAGCAGTTCTTC. This rearrangement joins TRBV28 to TRBJ2-1; D is possibly TRBD1 (5 bases). Germline CDR1 MDHEN, CDR2 SYDVKM. V was trimmed by 2 bases and J by 7 bases, leaving 18 bases between them. This CDR3 is built from 16 residues.

This chain uses TRBV7-2 with TRBJ2-3, with 7 bases aligning to TRBD1. V was clipped by 1 base and J by 0 bases; unmatched bases: 4. CDR3 length: 16 amino acids. Germline CDR1 and CDR2: SGHTA and FQGNSA. CDR3 region: CASSLVGQRSTDTQYF. CDR3 sequence (DNA): TGTGCCAGCAGCTTAGTGGGACAGCGAAGCACAGATACGCAGTATTTT.

The rearrangement uses TRBV30 and TRBJ1-6; D possibly corresponds to TRBD1 (5 bases). Trimming left V 7 bases short and J 6 bases short, with 13 bases between. The germline V gene has CDR1 GTSNPN and CDR2 SVGIG (reference sequence). The CDR3 extends over 13 amino acids. CDR3 in DNA: TGTGCCTCCCAGGGCGATAGTAATTCACCCCTCCACTTT. Residues: CASQGDSNSPLHF.

The chain carries TRBV18 and TRBJ1-6, with D possibly being TRBD1 (6 bases). The germline gives CDR1 KGHSH, CDR2 LQKENI. This CDR3 contains 15 residues. Trimming took 6 bases from V and 5 from J, leaving 14 bases between them. CDR3 DNA sequence: TGTGCCAGCTCGGCAGGGACACTACATAATTCACCCCTCCACTTT. Translated, it gives CASSAGTLHNSPLHF. The full variable domain, rest sourced from reference TRBV18 and TRBJ1-6, is NAGVMQNPRHLVRRRGQEARLRCSPMKGHSHVYWYRQLPEEGLKFMVYLQKENIIDESGMPKERFSAEFPKEGPSILRIQQVVRGDSAAYFCASSAGTLHNSPLHFGNGTRLTVT.

The rearrangement joins TRBV3-1 (or the pseudogene TRBV3-2) to TRBJ2-3, with 9 bases fitting TRBD2. CDR1 and CDR2 (germline): LGHDT, YNNKEL (reference sequence). J lost 4 bases, V lost 2 bases, and 7 bases had no gene match. The CDR3 is 16 amino acids. In DNA form, the CDR3 reads TGTGCCAGCAGCCAACTTAGCGGGAGCGGCGCAGATACGCAGTATTTT. Amino acid sequence: CASSQLSGSGADTQYF.

The chain uses TRBV2 and TRBJ1-1, with 7 positions matching TRBD1. Germline V gives CDR1 SNHLY, CDR2 FYNNEI. CDR3 length equals 13 residues. V was pared by 8 bases and J by 1 base, with 4 bases of the junction left unmatched. The CDR3 sequence is CASDREANTEAFF. CDR3 DNA: TGTGCCAGCGACAGGGAGGCGAACACTGAAGCTTTCTTT.

V usage is TRBV23-1 and J usage is TRBJ1-1, with D maybe TRBD1 (6 bases). TRBV23-1 is classed as an ORF, of uncertain function. There are 19 residues in the CDR3. V shed 0 bases and J shed 1 base, with 21 bases lying between them. In DNA form, the CDR3 reads TGCGCCAGCAGTCAATCTTGCGCGGGGGCGCTAACTGAGAACACTGAAGCTTTCTTT. Its protein product is CASSQSCAGALTENTEAFF.

The V call is TRBV28, the J call TRBJ2-1; 10 bases align to TRBD1. Germline V lookup: CDR1 MDHEN, CDR2 SYDVKM. Germline trimming cut 1 base from V and 9 bases from J; bases unmatched to any gene: 3. The CDR3 extends over 14 amino acids. The CDR3 DNA is TGTGCCAGCAGTTTATTGACAGGGGGCTTTGAGCAGTTCTTC. Its translation is CASSLLTGGFEQFF.

DNA for the CDR3: TGCAGCGTTGAGAGGGGGCGGGAGACCCAGTACTTC. As protein: CSVERGRETQYF. The chain uses TRBV29-1 and TRBJ2-5, with 7 bases that match TRBD1. The CDR3 covers 12 residues. Germline CDR1 is SQVTM and CDR2 is ANQGSEA. V was pared by 3 bases and J by 5 bases, with 3 bases of the junction left unmatched.

This chain links TRBV5-1 with TRBJ2-1, with 14 bases matching TRBD2. V dropped 4 bases and J dropped 12; count of bases not matched to a gene: 9. The V gene's germline CDR1 is SGHRS and CDR2 YFSETQ. This CDR3 is built from 15 residues. The CDR3 spells CASSTGTSGRGRQFF. CDR3 sequence (DNA): TGCGCCAGCAGCACCGGGACTAGCGGGAGAGGACGGCAGTTCTTC.

This clone was recorded once. The chain combines TRBV6-5 with TRBJ2-1; D possibly corresponds to TRBD1 (5 bases). Germline loops: CDR1 MNHEY, CDR2 SVGAGI. The length of the CDR3 is 16 residues. V lost 4 bases to trimming and J lost 0 bases, with 13 bases between them. This CDR3 reads CASSFFWGSSYNEQFF. For the CDR3, the DNA is TGTGCCAGCAGTTTCTTTTGGGGCAGCTCCTACAATGAGCAGTTCTTC.

This clone was recorded only once. The CDR3 loop reads CASSLADRANYGYTF. Here the CDR3 DNA reads TGTGCCAGCAGTTTGGCGGACAGAGCTAACTATGGCTACACCTTC. The V and J genes are TRBV27 and TRBJ1-2; possibly TRBD1 for D (6 bases). V lost 3 bases to trimming and J lost 0 bases, with 11 bases between them. This CDR3 is built from 15 residues. The V gene's germline CDR1 is MNHEY and CDR2 SMNVEV (reference sequence).

This chain uses TRBV7-3 with TRBJ1-2; TRBD1 is a possible D gene (5 bases). The CDR3 has 13 residues. Trimming removed 5 bases from V and 8 bases from J, with 15 bases in between. Germline V gives CDR1 SGHTA, CDR2 FQGTGA. The CDR3 protein is CASSPSRTQGYTF. The DNA of the CDR3 is TGTGCCAGCAGCCCTTCCCGGACACAGGGCTACACCTTC.

This chain joins TRBV5-1 and TRBJ1-4, with D maybe TRBD1 (6 bases). The V gene lost 5 bases and the J gene lost 1 base, with 15 bases spanning the gap. Per the germline V gene, CDR1 is SGHRS and CDR2 is YFSETQ. This CDR3 is 16 amino acids long. DNA for the CDR3: TGCGCCAGCAGTCCAGGACAGAGCATAACTAATGAAAAACTGTTTTTT. Amino acid sequence: CASSPGQSITNEKLFF.

The genes are TRBV7-2 and TRBJ1-6; D is ambiguous. CDR1 SGHTA and CDR2 FQGNSA come from the germline V gene. The CDR3 runs 15 residues. Trimming took 0 bases from V and 4 from J, leaving 7 bases between them. In nucleotides, the CDR3 is TGTGCCAGCAGCTTAGCTGCCAGTTATAATTCACCCCTCCACTTT. Translated: CASSLAASYNSPLHF. The full variable domain, its missing parts supplied by reference TRBV7-2 and TRBJ1-6, is GAGVSQSPSNKVTEKGKDVELRCDPISGHTALYWYRQSLGQGLEFLIYFQGNSAPDKSGLPSDRFSAERTGGSVSTLTIQRTQQEDSAVYLCASSLAASYNSPLHFGNGTRLTVT.

The V call is TRBV2, the J call TRBJ1-2; D not certain. With 10 bases removed from V and 8 bases from J, the gap between germline ends came to 20 bases. CDR3 length: 13 amino acids. Germline V gives CDR1 SNHLY, CDR2 FYNNEI. The CDR3 DNA reads TGTGCCATTACGATTCCCGGGAGCTGGGGCTACACCTTC. Translated, it gives CAITIPGSWGYTF. Together with reference TRBV2 and TRBJ1-2, the CDR3 gives the full variable domain: EPEVTQTPSHQVTQMGQEVILRCVPISNHLYFYWYRQILGQKVEFLVSFYNNEISEKSEIFDDQFSVERPDGSNFTLKIRSTKLEDSAMYFCAITIPGSWGYTFGSGTRLTVV.

The genes are TRBV18 and TRBJ1-5; D remains ambiguous. The CDR3 runs to 15 residues. V lost 0 bases and J 3 bases, leaving 9 bases between the germline ends. Germline-derived CDR1 and CDR2 are KGHSH and LQKENI. CDR3 DNA sequence: TGTGCCAGCTCACCACCGCACAGCTACAATCAGCCCCAGCATTTT. Its protein is CASSPPHSYNQPQHF.